Presented here are 18 T cell receptor beta chains from one specimen sequenced in a study of CD8 T cells in ankylosing spondylitis. Using its own MiXCR run on the 5' RACE reads, TCRdb lists one record per CDR3 protein. This sample has hundreds of thousands of distinct CDR3 sequences, with approximately 22% found just once. Sequencing input: blood, either unsorted or a sorted T cell fraction (not recorded which). The receptors were gathered from a male donor with ankylosing spondylitis or in good health (not recorded which).

V usage is TRBV29-1 and J usage is TRBJ2-1; 8 bases map to TRBD1. Looked up from germline, CDR1 is SQVTM and CDR2 is ANQGSEA. The CDR3 sequence is 14 residues long. The J segment lost 8 bases and the V segment lost 3 bases, leaving 9 bases of the junction unmatched. The CDR3 nucleotides read TGCAGCGTTGAGGACAGGGCTTGGAGGGATGAGCAGTTCTTC. It codes for CSVEDRAWRDEQFF.

The rearrangement joins TRBV7-6 to TRBJ2-2; unclear D gene. V shed 4 bases and J shed 0 bases, with 6 bases lying between them. Germline assignment: CDR1 SGHVS and CDR2 FNYEAQ. The CDR3 is made up of 14 amino acids. The CDR3 region has the DNA TGTGCCAGCAGCTGGCGTACGAACACCGGGGAGCTGTTTTTT. It translates to CASSWRTNTGELFF.

This clonotype was seen a handful of times. This sequence joins TRBV12-3 or TRBV12-4 and TRBJ1-5, with D maybe TRBD1 (6 bases). With 6 bases removed from V and 2 bases from J, the gap between germline ends came to 14 bases. CDR3 length equals 15 residues. CDR3 in amino acids: CASSEDSGGNQPQHF. DNA of the CDR3: TGTGCCAGCAGCGAGGACTCAGGGGGCAATCAGCCCCAGCATTTT.

The sample holds a few counts of this clonotype. The rearrangement joins TRBV5-1 to TRBJ2-1; D call uncertain. Trimming cost V 6 bases and J 1 base, with 11 bases left between them. This CDR3 is built from 14 residues. Per germline, CDR1 SGHRS and CDR2 YFSETQ. The CDR3 here is CASTLLQSYNEQFF. In nucleotides, the CDR3 is TGCGCCAGCACCCTACTTCAATCCTACAATGAGCAGTTCTTC.

The chain is built from TRBV13 and TRBJ1-6; 10 bases agree with TRBD1. Trimming took 3 bases from V and 6 from J; bases not matched to a gene: 5. The V gene's germline CDR1 is PRHDT and CDR2 FYEKMQ (reference sequence). This CDR3 has 16 amino acids. CDR3 protein: CASSFRDRGSNSPLHF. The CDR3 region has the DNA TGTGCCAGCAGCTTCCGGGACAGGGGTAGTAATTCACCCCTCCACTTT.

This clonotype was observed many times. The V and J genes are TRBV19 and TRBJ2-2, with 7 nucleotides matching TRBD2. This CDR3 has 15 residues. Germline V lookup: CDR1 LNHDA, CDR2 SQIVND (reference sequence). With V trimmed by 7 bases and J by 6 bases, 11 bases remained unmatched. The CDR3 here is CASTTLGGGAGELFF. CDR3 DNA: TGTGCCAGTACCACCTTGGGGGGAGGGGCCGGGGAGCTGTTTTTT.

This clonotype appeared a few times. The rearrangement joins TRBV11-2 to TRBJ2-7; 9 bases match TRBD1. Looked up from germline, CDR1 is SGHAT and CDR2 is FQNNGV. This CDR3 is built from 17 residues. J was trimmed by 3 bases and V by 5 bases; bases with no gene match: 14. This CDR3 is CASSLGQGYFLGYEQYF. The DNA for the CDR3 is TGTGCCAGCAGCCTTGGACAGGGGTACTTCTTAGGCTACGAGCAGTACTTC. The whole variable domain, remainder taken from reference TRBV11-2 and TRBJ2-7, is EAGVAQSPRYKIIEKRQSVAFWCNPISGHATLYWYQQILGQGPKLLIQFQNNGVVDDSQLPKDRFSAERLKGVDSTLKIQPAKLEDSAVYLCASSLGQGYFLGYEQYFGPGTRLTVT.

This chain links TRBV28 with TRBJ2-7, with TRBD2 as a possible D gene (5 bases). This CDR3 contains 15 residues. Germline V lookup: CDR1 MDHEN, CDR2 SYDVKM. V lost 1 base to trimming and J lost 1 base, with 11 bases between them. The DNA for the CDR3 is TGTGCCAGCAGTTTATTCCGAGGGTTGTCCTACGAGCAGTACTTC. Protein sequence: CASSLFRGLSYEQYF.

To note about this clonotype: Germline is not matched at one junction end, which may reflect a read error. The chain employs TRBV9 and TRBJ2-3, with TRBD2 matching 10 bases. The CDR3 extends over 17 amino acids. Germline CDR1 and CDR2: SGDLS and YYNGEE. CDR3 loop: CASSPSSGGLGTDTQYF. The CDR3 region has the DNA TGTGCCAGCAGCCCGAGTAGCGGGGGGCTAGGCACAGATACACAGTATTTT. Full variable domain (remainder filled in from reference TRBV9 and TRBJ2-3): DSGVTQTPKHLITATGQRVTLRCSPRSGDLSVYWYQQSLDQGLQFLIQYYNGEERAKGNILERFSAQQFPDLHSELNLSSLELGDSALYFCASSPSSGGLGTDTQYFGPGTRLTVL.

The table lists this clonotype with a few counts. V usage is TRBV4-1 and J usage is TRBJ2-3; D ambiguous. The germline CDR1 and CDR2 sequences are MGHRA and YSYEKL. The CDR3 length is 13 residues. The ends were cut back, 4 bases at V and 6 bases at J, with 11 bases in the middle. CDR3 in DNA: TGCGCCAGCAGCCCGGTAGGTCCCGATACGCAGTATTTT. It yields the protein CASSPVGPDTQYF.

This clonotype has just a few counts. V is TRBV14 and J is TRBJ2-3, with D perhaps TRBD1 (6 bases). V lost 4 bases to trimming and J lost 5 bases, with 16 bases between them. The CDR3 consists of 15 residues. CDR1 and CDR2 from the germline V gene are SGHDN and FVKESK. CDR3 DNA sequence: TGTGCCAGCAGCCTACCTGGGCAGGGGATAGATACGCAGTATTTT. Its translation: CASSLPGQGIDTQYF. The complete variable domain, with remaining parts taken from reference TRBV14 and TRBJ2-3, reads EAGVTQFPSHSVIEKGQTVTLRCDPISGHDNLYWYRRVMGKEIKFLLHFVKESKQDESGMPNNRFLAERTGGTYSTLKVQPAELEDSGVYFCASSLPGQGIDTQYFGPGTRLTVL.

The J gene is TRBJ2-1, the V gene TRBV5-6, with D possibly matching TRBD2 (6 bases). CDR3 length: 12 amino acids. Trimming cost V 2 bases and J 14 bases, with 14 bases left between them. Germline V gene data show CDR1 as SGHDT and CDR2 as YYEEEE. The CDR3 nucleotides read TGTGCCAGCAGCTTTACTAGGGGACTGGAGTTCTTC. Protein product: CASSFTRGLEFF.

The CDR3 DNA follows: TGTGCCAGCAGCCAAGAGTGGGACGGGGAGGACGAGCAGTACTTC. Amino acids: CASSQEWDGEDEQYF. The chain joins TRBV4-2 to TRBJ2-7, with D possibly being TRBD2 (6 bases). Per the germline V gene, CDR1 is LGHNA and CDR2 is YNFKEQ. The CDR3 consists of 15 residues. Deletions cut 0 bases from V and 5 bases from J, with 14 bases between.

The genes are TRBV2 and TRBJ2-1, with no clear D. CDR1 and CDR2 from the germline V gene are SNHLY and FYNNEI. The CDR3 loop spans 14 amino acids. V lost 7 bases to trimming and J lost 0 bases, with 10 bases between them. The CDR3 spells CASNVGNSYNEQFF. CDR3 in DNA: TGTGCCAGCAACGTCGGAAACTCCTACAATGAGCAGTTCTTC.

This clonotype was recorded many times. The genes are TRBV12-3 or TRBV12-4 and TRBJ2-7; the D gene is possibly TRBD2 (6 bases). V lost 2 bases and J 4 bases, leaving 12 bases between the germline ends. The CDR3 is 14 amino acids. CDR3: CASSLTERAYEQYF. The CDR3 bases are TGTGCCAGCAGTTTAACGGAGCGGGCGTACGAGCAGTACTTC.

This clonotype was observed at least ten times. This rearrangement joins TRBV12-3 or TRBV12-4 to TRBJ1-1; D call uncertain. V lost 1 base and J 0 bases, leaving 6 bases between the germline ends. This CDR3 is 14 amino acids long. CDR3 DNA: TGTGCCAGCAGTTTAGGGCGGATGAACACTGAAGCTTTCTTT. Translation gives CASSLGRMNTEAFF.

The sample holds a few counts of this clonotype. The genes are TRBV29-1 and TRBJ2-3; TRBD2 matches 11 bases. V lost 8 bases and J lost 3; bases outside the gene matches: 10. CDR1 is SQVTM, CDR2 ANQGSEA, per germline. The CDR3 consists of 15 residues. In DNA form, the CDR3 reads TGCAGCATACTACTAGCGGGGGATGAAACAGATACGCAGTATTTT. Translating gives CSILLAGDETDTQYF.

This chain uses TRBV6-1 with TRBJ2-3; D uncertain. The CDR3 is 14 amino acids. Germline V gene sequence: CDR1 MNHNS, CDR2 SASEGT. Trimming took off 5 bases at V and 1 base at J, with 10 bases between the two ends. Written as DNA, the CDR3 is TGTGCCAGCAGTCCTCTCCCCGGCACAGATACGCAGTATTTT. As protein: CASSPLPGTDTQYF.